This T cell receptor (beta chain) was obtained from a study of blood T cells in healthy people across ages (dated by TCRdb to the mid-2010s). For context, the study as a whole: Template switching captured roughly one uniquely barcoded TCR beta cDNA molecule per two T cells in model experiments. Using deep sequencing normalized with unique cDNA molecular identifiers, the study measured how TCR beta repertoire diversity changes with age. Donors were grouped into four age groups: young (average roughly 17 years), middle-aged (39), aged (around 60) and long-lived (approximately 81). Donors of different ages were randomly distributed across sequencing lanes to avoid experimental bias. Two additional independent replicas of 1 million unique cDNA reads from the same blood draw were analyzed for two donors (one aged 18 to 29 and one aged 80 or older). Results and caveats for the whole study, not just this receptor: Compared with the aged group, the long-lived group had more naive CD4+ T cells, fewer expanded clones and increased TCR diversity, a pattern suggesting age selection. Estimates of total diversity based on one million sequenced T cells were regarded as lower bounds and as underestimates. The CMV infection status of donors was not known, potentially confounding age-related changes in expanded clonotypes. Observed TCR beta diversity per million T cells fell roughly linearly with age, and a significant reduction was already apparent by age around 40. Conclusive comparison of naive and antigen-experienced compartments was prevented by the profiling of bulk unsorted PBMCs. A strong correlation was found between observed TCR beta diversity and the percentage of naive T cells measured by flow cytometry.

Trimming takes 5 bases off V and 2 bases off J; junction bases not matched to a gene: 6. From a lookup of the germline V gene, CDR1 and CDR2 are SGHVS and FQNEAQ. CDR3 length: 14 amino acids, cysteine to phenylalanine. Solely the CDR3 DNA is kept, with 42 bases framed from the first base. Donors were under 40 systemically healthy Caucasian individuals from Russia aged roughly 6 to 90 years. Each donor gave ten milliliters of peripheral blood, drawn into EDTA-treated Vacutainer tubes. Ficoll-Paque density-gradient centrifugation was used to isolate PBMCs, with at least 7 million per sample. Trizol reagent was used to extract total RNA from PBMCs, with at least 5 micrograms per sample. The percentages of naive CD45RAhigh/CD27high T cells were determined by flow cytometry on a PBMC aliquot from every donor. Libraries were prepared through 5' RACE. TCRdb shows the sequencer as Illumina HiSeq 2500. A second about 7 to 11 cycle PCR used a sample-barcoded 5' primer and a J-beta primer mix. A unique molecular identifier was introduced onto each TCR beta cDNA molecule by a template-switch 5' adaptor carrying 12 random nucleotides. Each sample yielded at least 3 million CDR3-containing paired-end reads. All of the RNA was converted into first-strand cDNA using the Mint cDNA synthesis kit, with a TRBC-specific oligonucleotide serving as the primer. All cDNA was treated with uracil-DNA glycosylase and then went through a first 18-cycle PCR with the universal primers M1SS and BC2_uni_R. On the study's bioinformatics: For normalization, 1 million high-quality reads were randomly selected from each sample, with every read carrying a distinct molecular identifier. Reads sharing molecular identifiers were discarded rather than binned into consensus sequences. MiTCR, run with a Q25 quality threshold and the strictest error-elimination algorithm, handled CDR3 identification, clonotype clustering and error correction. A nonparametric unseen species model using Euler transformation provided a lower-bound estimate of total TCR beta diversity. The raw public reads went through TCRdb reprocessing: fastp at Q25, MiXCR clone calling, in-frame beta chains kept. All rows with the same CDR3 protein become a single entry with the most common DNA and genes. These V and J calls are TCRdb output, not the study's own analysis. The sample records about a million distinct CDR3 sequences, approximately 49% of which are singletons. The ten largest clones represent around an eighth of the sample.

As for this clonotype: Its recognized antigen is unknown. No qualities accompany the bases; no much larger clone lies one base away.

Recombination connected TRBV7-8 to TRBJ2-7; a stretch of 7 junction bases matches TRBD1. The TCR sequence derives from a man aged 25 to 45 in good health. Sequencing input: blood. The DNA sequence follows: TGTGCCAGCAGCCTTTTACAGGGGACCTACGAGCAGTACTTC. Its protein reads: CASSLLQGTYEQYF.